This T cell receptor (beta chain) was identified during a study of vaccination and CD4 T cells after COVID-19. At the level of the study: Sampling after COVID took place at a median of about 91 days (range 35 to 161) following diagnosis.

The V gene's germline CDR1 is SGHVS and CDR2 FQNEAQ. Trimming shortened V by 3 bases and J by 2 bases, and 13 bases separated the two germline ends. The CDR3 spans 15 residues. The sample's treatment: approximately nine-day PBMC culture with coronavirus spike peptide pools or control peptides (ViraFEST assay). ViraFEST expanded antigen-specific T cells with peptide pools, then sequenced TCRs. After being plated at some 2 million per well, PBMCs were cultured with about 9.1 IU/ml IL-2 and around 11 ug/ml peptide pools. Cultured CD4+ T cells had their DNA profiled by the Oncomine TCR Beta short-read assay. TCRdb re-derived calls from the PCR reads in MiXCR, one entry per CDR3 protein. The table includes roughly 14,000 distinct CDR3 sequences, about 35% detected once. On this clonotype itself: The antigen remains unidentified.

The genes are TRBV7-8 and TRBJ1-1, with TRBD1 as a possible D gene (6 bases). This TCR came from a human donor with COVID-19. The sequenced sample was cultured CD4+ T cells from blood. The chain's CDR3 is CASSLGADFNTEAFF. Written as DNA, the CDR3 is TGTGCCAGCAGCTTGGGGGCCGACTTTAACACTGAAGCTTTCTTT.